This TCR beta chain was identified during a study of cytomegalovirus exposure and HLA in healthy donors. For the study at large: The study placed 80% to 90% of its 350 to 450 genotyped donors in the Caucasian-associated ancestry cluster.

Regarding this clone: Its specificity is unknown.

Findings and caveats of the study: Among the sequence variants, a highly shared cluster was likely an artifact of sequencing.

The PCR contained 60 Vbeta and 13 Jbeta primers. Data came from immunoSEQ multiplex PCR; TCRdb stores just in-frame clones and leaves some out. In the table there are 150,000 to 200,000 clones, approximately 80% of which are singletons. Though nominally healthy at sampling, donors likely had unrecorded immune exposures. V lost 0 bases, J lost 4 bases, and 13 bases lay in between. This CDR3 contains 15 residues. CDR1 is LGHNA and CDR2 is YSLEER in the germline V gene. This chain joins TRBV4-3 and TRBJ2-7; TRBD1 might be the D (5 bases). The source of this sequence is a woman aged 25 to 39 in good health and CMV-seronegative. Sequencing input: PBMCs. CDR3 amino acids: CASSQDSGKGYEQYF. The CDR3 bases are TGCGCCAGCAGCCAAGATTCAGGGAAAGGGTACGAGCAGTACTTC.